This TCR beta chain was observed in a study of T cell clonotyping in hematopoietic cell transplantation. Points on this clone: What it binds is not known.

Whole-study results and caveats: Cells were unsorted, so CD4 and CD8 contributions were not separated.

TCRdb's table, derived via immunoSEQ multiplex PCR, lists solely in-frame clones and lacks some. Of approximately 30,000 clones in the sample, approximately 96% were seen once. The source is a middle-aged man in good health. Some clones in this sample may be carry-over from other donors' samples. The material sequenced was peripheral blood mononuclear cells.

CDR3 region: CASSQHGQAVYGYTF. Here the CDR3 DNA reads TGCGCCAGCAGCCAACATGGACAGGCCGTCTATGGCTACACCTTC. The V call is TRBV4-3, the J call TRBJ1-2; 7 nucleotides match TRBD1. This CDR3 region has 15 residues. V lost 2 bases to trimming and J lost 4 bases; unmatched junction nucleotides: 7. CDR1 and CDR2 (germline): LGHNA, YSLEER.